Listed below are T cell receptor beta chains from one sample, sequenced in a study of blood T cell repertoires in COVID-19. The repertoire was sequenced with immunoSEQ multiplex PCR; TCRdb's copy has only in-frame clones and lacks some. The profile shows roughly 330,000 clones, roughly 88% of them singletons. Sequencing was carried out using peripheral blood. All receptors derive from a woman aged 45-60 years with active or convalescent COVID-19. The CDR3 runs from the conserved cysteine through the conserved F or W. D genes are given only for firm matches.

V: TRBV9
J: TRBJ2-7
D: -
CDR3: CASSGGPTSSYEQYF

V: TRBV6-4
J: TRBJ2-3
D: -
CDR3: CASSDSPFEIRGNTDTQYF

V: TRBV6-2/TRBV6-3
J: TRBJ1-5
D: TRBD1
CDR3: CASSYSGQNYQPQHF

V: TRBV5-1
J: TRBJ2-7
D: -
CDR3: CASSLGERSHEQYF

V: TRBV7-6
J: TRBJ1-1
D: -
CDR3: CASSRRQVANTEAFF

V: TRBV7-9
J: TRBJ1-1
D: -
CDR3: CASTTGYSGTFF

V: TRBV27
J: TRBJ2-5
D: -
CDR3: CASSLGGAYQETQYF

V: TRBV28
J: TRBJ1-5
D: TRBD1
CDR3: CASSSRDSRSNQPQHF

V: TRBV5-5
J: TRBJ1-4
D: -
CDR3: CASSFTGSNEKLFF

V: TRBV7-2
J: TRBJ2-5
D: -
CDR3: CASTPGGTTRETQYF

V: TRBV6-6
J: TRBJ2-7
D: TRBD1
CDR3: CASSPPPGGTGRSYEQYF

V: TRBV7-2
J: TRBJ1-1
D: TRBD1
CDR3: CASSFPRALRGQGNTEAFF

V: TRBV15
J: TRBJ2-3
D: -
CDR3: CATSSQMDTQYF

V: TRBV30
J: TRBJ2-7
D: TRBD1
CDR3: CAWTYGTGDEQYF

V: TRBV5-1
J: TRBJ2-2
D: -
CDR3: CASTSRTDGELFF

V: TRBV28
J: TRBJ1-5
D: TRBD1
CDR3: CASSSDRVNQPQHF

V: TRBV18
J: TRBJ2-2
D: TRBD2
CDR3: CASSPLAGENTGELFF

V: TRBV7-8
J: TRBJ1-2
D: TRBD1
CDR3: CASSLGDRAYGYTF

V: TRBV11-2
J: TRBJ1-2
D: -
CDR3: CASSLDGYANYGYTF

V: TRBV5-5
J: TRBJ2-1
D: TRBD1
CDR3: CASSSTGGSYNEQFF

V: TRBV6-2/TRBV6-3
J: TRBJ2-1
D: TRBD2
CDR3: CASSSSSDSGRAHEQFF

V: TRBV30
J: TRBJ2-5
D: TRBD2
CDR3: CAWRTSGGGARGTQYF

V: TRBV7-8
J: TRBJ1-1
D: -
CDR3: CASSWGAPEAFF

V: TRBV27
J: TRBJ2-5
D: -
CDR3: CASSLSSGSWETQYF

V: TRBV19
J: TRBJ2-1
D: -
CDR3: CASSIQGGFNNEQFF

V: TRBV6-1
J: TRBJ1-6
D: TRBD1
CDR3: CASSGQTGAAYNSPLHF

V: TRBV6-5
J: TRBJ1-2
D: TRBD1
CDR3: CASSRGGSYGYTF